The present TCR beta chain was sequenced within a study of cytomegalovirus exposure and HLA in healthy donors. General study points: Later examination showed HLA-associated TCR beta chains had greater clonal expansion than equally common others. The study designated about 160 TCR beta chains cytomegalovirus-associated.

The PCR ran on 60 Vbeta and 13 Jbeta primers. Libraries were prepared by immunoSEQ multiplex PCR; TCRdb keeps only in-frame clonotypes and omits some of them. The sample has about 200,000 clones, about four fifths seen once. The germline gives CDR1 WSHSY, CDR2 SAAADI. This CDR3 comprises 13 residues. Trimming took off 7 bases at V and 6 bases at J, with 13 bases between the two ends. This clone was detected only once. Antigen specificity is unknown. J is TRBJ2-1 and V is TRBV10-2, with D possibly being TRBD2 (6 bases). The sequence was collected from a woman in her fifties or sixties in good health and CMV-seronegative. Material: PBMCs. This CDR3 is CASTRDSVNEQFF. The CDR3 DNA is TGCGCCAGCACCCGGGACTCGGTCAATGAGCAGTTCTTC.